This T cell receptor (beta chain) was captured by sequencing in a study of OX40 agonist ivuxolimab in advanced cancers. Study details: Dose-escalation patients were diagnosed with hepatocellular carcinoma, melanoma, renal cell cancer or head and neck cancer. Broader study findings: The mean number of expanded clones was higher in CD8+ T cells than in CD4+. Normalized T-cell clonal expansion was also low in a subset of nonresponders.

In regard to this clone: Its antigen is as yet unknown.

The CDR3 spans 14 residues. Trimming removed 4 bases at V and 1 base at J, with 11 bases between. Germline lookup yields CDR1 SGHDT and CDR2 YYEEEE. The table came from immunoSEQ multiplex PCR; TCRdb's copy has only in-frame clones and leaves some out. The sample has over 80,000 clones; approximately 82% are singletons. Sampled blood was obtained at baseline, cycle 4 day 1, and cycle 7 day 1. The receptor was isolated from an adult with an advanced solid tumor such as melanoma, head and neck, liver or kidney cancer. This chain uses TRBV5-6 with TRBJ2-5; D unclear. Here the sequenced sample was CD4+ or CD8+ T cells sorted from blood, taken in a trial of the OX40 agonist ivuxolimab. The CDR3 DNA reads TGTGCCAGCAGCCCTGCCAATTTCCAAGAGACCCAGTACTTC. This codes for CASSPANFQETQYF. The full variable domain, in which reference TRBV5-6 and TRBJ2-5 provide the parts outside the CDR3, is DAGVTQSPTHLIKTRGQQVTLRCSPKSGHDTVSWYQQALGQGPQFIFQYYEEEERQRGNFPDRFSGHQFPNYSSELNVNALLLGDSALYLCASSPANFQETQYFGPGTRLLVL.